A single sample gave rise to the 27 T cell receptor beta chains below, sequenced in a study of control samples from healthy donors and cancer patients. Some clones are missing from TCRdb's copy, which holds only in-frame ones; the method was immunoSEQ multiplex PCR. The sample has 150,000 or so clones, 85% to 95% seen once. The sample comprised blood. All receptors derive from a man aged 50 to 59 in good health.

The genes are TRBV5-1 and TRBJ1-2; D is perhaps TRBD1 (6 bases). Trimming pared 4 bases from V and 8 bases from J, leaving 15 bases between. The CDR3 totals 13 residues. Germline V gene lookup returns CDR1 SGHRS and CDR2 YFSETQ. CDR3 protein: CASSEGGGRGYTF. The CDR3 coding sequence is TGCGCCAGCAGCGAGGGGGGTGGCCGAGGCTACACCTTC.

This clone has just a few counts. The chain combines TRBV7-5 with TRBJ2-5. TRBV7-5 is labeled a pseudogene. The CDR3 is 15 amino acids. The CDR3 region has the DNA TGTGCCAGAAGCTTAGTTCCGGCGTACCAAGAGACCCAGTACTTC. Translated, it gives CARSLVPAYQETQYF.

The rearrangement uses TRBV11-3 and TRBJ2-2, with a possible D match to TRBD2 (5 bases). Trimming took 0 bases from V and 7 from J, leaving 6 bases between them. The germline gives CDR1 SGHNT, CDR2 YENEEA. The CDR3 contains 13 residues. The CDR3 reads CASSLEGVGELFF. CDR3 nucleotide sequence: TGTGCCAGCAGCTTAGAGGGAGTCGGGGAGCTGTTTTTT.

A single count supports this clone. The J gene is TRBJ1-4, the V gene TRBV28; tentative D call: TRBD1 (6 bases). Germline-derived CDR1 and CDR2 are MDHEN and SYDVKM. Trimming stripped 6 bases from V and 5 bases from J, with 13 bases between. The CDR3 covers 14 residues. CDR3 coding DNA: TGTGCCAGCAGATTCGACAGGTTCAATGAAAAACTGTTTTTT. Its protein is CASRFDRFNEKLFF. The full variable domain, its missing parts supplied by reference TRBV28 and TRBJ1-4, is DVKVTQSSRYLVKRTGEKVFLECVQDMDHENMFWYRQDPGLGLRLIYFSYDVKMKEKGDIPEGYSVSREKKERFSLILESASTNQTSMYLCASRFDRFNEKLFFGSGTQLSVL.

The DNA for the CDR3 is TGTGCCAGCAGTCTAGGCATGAACACTGAAGCTTTCTTT. Translated, it gives CASSLGMNTEAFF. V and J are TRBV6-2 or TRBV6-3 and TRBJ1-1; no reliable D call. The CDR3 is made up of 13 amino acids. The germline V and J ends were trimmed by 5 bases and 0 bases, with 7 bases remaining between them. Germline V gene sequence: CDR1 MNHEY, CDR2 SVGEGT.

The chain links TRBV29-1 to TRBJ2-1; D is ambiguous. Germline V gene lookup returns CDR1 SQVTM and CDR2 ANQGSEA. The CDR3 consists of 13 residues. Trimming removed 3 bases at V and 6 bases at J, with 12 bases between. The CDR3 reads CSVDRHQANEQFF. The CDR3 DNA sequence: TGCAGCGTTGACCGTCACCAGGCCAATGAGCAGTTCTTC.

This chain connects TRBV19 to TRBJ1-6; D unclear. The V and J ends lost 2 bases and 4 bases respectively, with 6 bases between them. The CDR3 consists of 14 residues. The germline V gene has CDR1 LNHDA and CDR2 SQIVND (reference sequence). Written as DNA, the CDR3 is TGTGCCAGTAGTATACAGATTTATAATTCACCCCTCCACTTT. Translated: CASSIQIYNSPLHF.

The chain is built from TRBV6-2 or TRBV6-3 and TRBJ1-2, with 9 nucleotides matching TRBD1. The V gene end was trimmed by 6 bases and the J gene end by 5 bases; junction bases not matched to a gene: 10. This CDR3 has 15 residues. Per the germline V gene, CDR1 is MNHEY and CDR2 is SVGEGT. In DNA form, the CDR3 reads TGTGCCAGCAGCCACTGGACAGGGGCACGGTATGGCTACACCTTC. Protein: CASSHWTGARYGYTF.

This chain links TRBV9 with TRBJ2-7; 7 nucleotides match TRBD2. CDR1 is SGDLS and CDR2 is YYNGEE in the germline V gene. There are 15 residues in the CDR3. V dropped 0 bases and J dropped 1; count of bases not matched to a gene: 4. CDR3 amino acids: CASSVAQRGSYEQYF. The CDR3 nucleotides read TGTGCCAGCAGCGTAGCCCAGCGGGGTTCCTACGAGCAGTACTTC.

This rearrangement joins TRBV29-1 to TRBJ2-7; D not certain. From germline, CDR1 is SQVTM and CDR2 ANQGSEA. This CDR3 is 11 amino acids long. CDR3 amino acids: CSCILSYEQYF. The DNA of the CDR3 is TGCTCGTGTATACTGTCTTACGAGCAGTACTTC.

The chain recombines TRBV11-2 with TRBJ1-5; no clear D. Germline V gene lookup returns CDR1 SGHAT and CDR2 FQNNGV. The CDR3 sequence is 15 residues long. V gave up 0 bases and J gave up 1 base, with 7 bases separating them. The DNA for the CDR3 is TGTGCCAGCAGCTTAGATCCCGGAAGCAATCAGCCCCAGCATTTT. Protein sequence: CASSLDPGSNQPQHF. Supplemented by reference TRBV11-2 and TRBJ1-5, the full variable domain reads EAGVAQSPRYKIIEKRQSVAFWCNPISGHATLYWYQQILGQGPKLLIQFQNNGVVDDSQLPKDRFSAERLKGVDSTLKIQPAKLEDSAVYLCASSLDPGSNQPQHFGDGTRLSIL.

This clone appeared once. The gene calls are TRBV6-5 and TRBJ1-2; 10 positions agree with TRBD1. The junction had 4 bases not matched to a gene; V was cut back by 8 bases and J by 4 bases. CDR1 is MNHEY, CDR2 SVGAGI, per germline. The CDR3 consists of 13 residues. The CDR3 here is CASRWTGGYGYTF. The CDR3 nucleotides read TGTGCCAGCCGTTGGACAGGGGGCTATGGCTACACCTTC.

This clone has a single count. The CDR3 sequence: CAISYQGATGLDTQYF. The CDR3 DNA is TGTGCCATCAGTTACCAGGGGGCCACGGGCTTGGATACGCAGTATTTT. The V call is TRBV10-3, the J call TRBJ2-3, with TRBD1 matching over 8 bases. The CDR3 is 16 residues long. The germline CDR1 and CDR2 sequences are ENHRY and SYGVKD. J gave up 6 bases and V 5 bases, and 13 bases lay outside the gene matches.

This clone was observed a single time. This sequence joins TRBV28 and TRBJ1-2, with D unclear. Germline values: CDR1 MDHEN, CDR2 SYDVKM. The ends were cut back, 2 bases at V and 8 bases at J, with 9 bases in the middle. The CDR3 sequence is 12 residues long. The CDR3 sequence is CASSLQDGGYTF. CDR3 bases: TGTGCCAGCAGTTTACAGGACGGGGGCTACACCTTC.

This clone was seen a single time. The rearrangement uses TRBV4-2 and TRBJ1-6; TRBD1 aligns across 8 bases. Germline CDR1 is LGHNA and CDR2 is YNFKEQ. V shed 1 base, J shed 8 bases, and the junction held 10 bases outside the gene matches. CDR3 length equals 17 residues. CDR3 nucleotides: TGTGCCAGCAGCCAAGTTTCCGGACAGGGAGGGGATTCACCCCTCCACTTT. Amino acids: CASSQVSGQGGDSPLHF.

The rearrangement links TRBV29-1 to TRBJ1-1; D might be TRBD1 (5 bases). Per germline, CDR1 SQVTM and CDR2 ANQGSEA. This CDR3 is built from 9 residues. Here the CDR3 reads CGGGTEAFF. The CDR3 nucleotides are TGCGGGGGGGGCACTGAAGCTTTCTTT. Drawing the rest from reference TRBV29-1 and TRBJ1-1, the complete variable domain is SAVISQKPSRDICQRGTSLTIQCQVDSQVTMMFWYRQQPGQSLTLIATANQGSEATYESGFVIDKFPISRPNLTFSTLTVSNMSPEDSSIYLCGGGTEAFFGQGTRLTVV.

The chain couples TRBV20-1 to TRBJ1-3; unclear D gene. The CDR3 sequence is 9 residues long. Germline values: CDR1 DFQATT, CDR2 SNEGSKA (reference sequence). The ends were cut back, 6 bases at V and 11 bases at J, with 8 bases in the middle. The CDR3: CSAPWAIYF. In DNA form, the CDR3 reads TGCAGTGCCCCCTGGGCCATATATTTT.

The chain is built from TRBV10-3 and TRBJ1-5; 9 bases agree with TRBD1. The CDR3 has 14 residues. Germline V lookup: CDR1 ENHRY, CDR2 SYGVKD. Germline trimming cut 4 bases from V and 5 bases from J; bases unmatched to any gene: 3. The DNA for the CDR3 is TGTGCCATCAGTGGGGGACAGGGCCATCAGCCCCAGCATTTT. It yields the protein CAISGGQGHQPQHF.

This chain joins TRBV10-1 and TRBJ1-1, with D perhaps matching TRBD1 (5 bases). With 3 bases removed from V and 11 bases from J, the gap between germline ends came to 10 bases. CDR3 length: 11 amino acids. CDR1 is WNHNN, CDR2 SYGVQD, per germline (reference sequence). In DNA form, the CDR3 reads TGCGCCAGCAGTGATGGGGCGCGGGCTTTCTTT. Its protein is CASSDGARAFF.

This clone was seen a single time. This chain links TRBV18 with TRBJ2-1; D remains unclear. Germline CDR1 reads KGHSH; CDR2 reads LQKENI. The CDR3 runs to 14 residues. The germline V and J ends were trimmed by 6 bases and 5 bases, with 14 bases remaining between them. The CDR3 DNA reads TGTGCCAGCTCGCCCGCCTCCCGTAACAATGAGCAGTTCTTC. Translation gives CASSPASRNNEQFF.

The chain has TRBV5-1 and TRBJ2-7, with D possibly TRBD1 on 5 matching bases. From germline, CDR1 is SGHRS and CDR2 YFSETQ. Trimming left V 2 bases short and J 6 bases short, with 9 bases between. This CDR3 is built from 12 residues. CDR3 nucleotides: TGCGCCAGCAGCTTTCAGGGTGGCGAGCAGTACTTC. Residues: CASSFQGGEQYF. Full variable domain (missing parts from reference TRBV5-1 and TRBJ2-7): KAGVTQTPRYLIKTRGQQVTLSCSPISGHRSVSWYQQTPGQGLQFLFEYFSETQRNKGNFPGRFSGRQFSNSRSEMNVSTLELGDSALYLCASSFQGGEQYFGPGTRLTVT.

This chain connects TRBV30 to TRBJ2-3, with 13 bases lining up with TRBD2. Trimming removed 2 bases from V and 3 bases from J; junction bases left unmatched: 8. Germline V gene sequence: CDR1 GTSNPN, CDR2 SVGIG (reference sequence). The CDR3 covers 17 residues. CDR3 loop: CAWSSPGLAGMTDTQYF. The CDR3 region has the DNA TGTGCCTGGAGTTCTCCGGGACTAGCGGGAATGACAGATACGCAGTATTTT.

The V call is TRBV25-1, the J call TRBJ2-7; D gene unclear. The germline gives CDR1 MGHDK, CDR2 SYGVNS. V lost 3 bases, J lost 6 bases, and 12 bases lay in between. The CDR3 is 13 amino acids. This CDR3 reads CASSDSPSPEQYF. CDR3 sequence (DNA): TGTGCCAGCAGTGATAGCCCTTCCCCCGAGCAGTACTTC.

The chain is built from TRBV14 and TRBJ2-1; D may be TRBD1 (7 bases). The V gene lost 9 bases and the J gene lost 1 base, with 16 bases spanning the gap. This CDR3 is built from 15 residues. CDR1 is SGHDN and CDR2 is FVKESK in the germline V gene. The CDR3 sequence: CASGGGSSSYNEQFF. The CDR3 bases are TGTGCCAGTGGAGGGGGCAGCAGTTCCTACAATGAGCAGTTCTTC.

The genes are TRBV4-1 and TRBJ2-5; 7 nucleotides match TRBD1. The junction had 9 bases not matched to a gene; V was cut back by 2 bases and J by 6 bases. This CDR3 region has 15 residues. The germline V gene has CDR1 MGHRA and CDR2 YSYEKL. The CDR3 nucleotides read TGCGCCAGCAGCCAACCGACAGGGATGAGGAAGACCCAGTACTTC. It specifies CASSQPTGMRKTQYF.

The chain couples TRBV5-1 to TRBJ2-5; TRBD1 is a possible D gene (6 bases). The CDR3 is 16 residues long. The V and J ends lost 4 bases and 7 bases respectively, with 23 bases between them. Per germline, CDR1 SGHRS and CDR2 YFSETQ. The CDR3 DNA sequence: TGCGCCAGCAGCCCCTCCCGGGACACCCGTTTGCCGACCCAGTACTTC. It encodes CASSPSRDTRLPTQYF.

The chain links TRBV6-5 to TRBJ1-2, with D unresolved. The CDR3 runs to 15 residues. The V end was cut by 2 bases, the J end by 8 bases, with 18 bases between. CDR1 is MNHEY, CDR2 SVGAGI, per germline. The CDR3 DNA is TGTGCCAGCAGTTACGACGCGTCTCAGCTACCCGGCTACACCTTC. Its translation is CASSYDASQLPGYTF.